This TCR beta chain was retrieved from a study of OX40 agonist ivuxolimab in advanced cancers. Sequencing used immunoSEQ multiplex PCR; TCRdb keeps in-frame clones, though not all of them. The repertoire holds over 30,000 clones, approximately 80% seen once, with 13% to 15% in the top ten. The CDR3 extends over 17 amino acids. V lost 5 bases and J lost 0; bases outside the gene matches: 9. From germline, CDR1 is ENHRY and CDR2 SYGVKD. The chain combines TRBV10-3 with TRBJ2-7; TRBD1 agrees at 11 bases. The input for sequencing was CD4+ or CD8+ T cells sorted from blood, taken in a trial of the OX40 agonist ivuxolimab. The TCR was taken from an adult with an advanced solid tumor such as melanoma, head and neck, liver or kidney cancer. The CDR3 here is CAISNPGQGVSSYEQYF. The CDR3 DNA sequence: TGTGCCATCAGTAACCCGGGACAGGGGGTTAGCTCCTACGAGCAGTACTTC.